Presented here are 8 T cell receptor beta chains from one specimen sequenced in a study of cytomegalovirus exposure and HLA in healthy donors (TCRdb year 2017). The library came from the immunoSEQ multiplex PCR assay. The multiplex PCR relied on a mix of 60 forward primers for TCR Vbeta segments and 13 reverse primers for TCR Jbeta segments. Entries here come from immuneACCESS through TCRdb and include only in-frame sequences with V and J called. Some clones fail to appear in such tables; in the studies checked, an unresolved V gene covers under half of the shortfall, and the cause of the remainder is unknown. The sample yields over 60,000 clones; roughly 82% were counted once. The ten biggest clones cover under 15% of the sample. Sequences were obtained from PBMCs. The receptors come from a man in his 70s in good health and CMV-seronegative.

The chain recombines TRBV28 with TRBJ2-1; TRBD2 matches 14 bases. Germline V gene data show CDR1 as MDHEN and CDR2 as SYDVKM. CDR3 length: 16 residues. V was clipped by 1 base and J by 8 bases; unmatched bases: 4. The CDR3 DNA follows: TGTGCCAGCAGTTTATTCGGGACTAGCGGGAGATATGAGCAGTTCTTC. Its translation: CASSLFGTSGRYEQFF.

This chain uses TRBV5-4 with TRBJ1-1, with no clear D. V lost 3 bases and J 4 bases, leaving 19 bases between the germline ends. Germline V lookup: CDR1 SGHNT, CDR2 YYREEE (reference sequence). This CDR3 has 16 amino acids. The CDR3 region has the DNA TGTGCCAGCAGCTACGGACCCCCGGAGGGTGGCACTGAAGCTTTCTTT. Translating gives CASSYGPPEGGTEAFF.

The J gene is TRBJ1-2, the V gene TRBV7-2; 11 bases agree with TRBD1. V lost 5 bases and J lost 6; bases outside the gene matches: 14. The CDR3 has 17 residues. Germline V gives CDR1 SGHTA, CDR2 FQGNSA. CDR3 sequence: CASSPVGGTGGSNGYTF. DNA for the CDR3: TGTGCCAGCAGCCCCGTGGGGGGGACAGGGGGTTCCAATGGCTACACCTTC.

CDR3 in DNA: TGTGCCAGCAGCTTTGGTCCACAGGGGAGTCAGCCCCAGCATTTT. This sequence encodes CASSFGPQGSQPQHF. This rearrangement joins TRBV5-5 to TRBJ1-5; 7 bases line up with TRBD1. The J segment lost 6 bases and the V segment lost 2 bases, leaving 8 bases of the junction unmatched. The CDR3 is made up of 15 amino acids. Germline CDR1 and CDR2: SGHKS and YYEKEE (reference sequence).

This clone was counted a few times. The rearrangement links TRBV19 to TRBJ1-5, with TRBD1 matching over 8 bases. The CDR3 consists of 13 residues. V was clipped by 5 bases and J by 7 bases; unmatched bases: 4. Looked up from germline, CDR1 is LNHDA and CDR2 is SQIVND (reference sequence). CDR3 nucleotide sequence: TGTGCCAGTAGTGCAGGGGGCCAGCAGCCCCAGCATTTT. This encodes CASSAGGQQPQHF.

This chain links TRBV12-5 with TRBJ2-1; D call uncertain. Germline values: CDR1 LGHNT, CDR2 FRNRAP. This CDR3 has 8 amino acids. CDR3 in DNA: TGTGCCGTCGATGAGCAGTTCTTC. Its protein product is CAVDEQFF.

This clone was detected a few times. V and J are TRBV5-1 and TRBJ2-7, with a tentative D call TRBD2 (5 bases). This CDR3 has 15 amino acids. The V and J ends lost 4 bases and 4 bases respectively, with 18 bases between them. Germline lookup yields CDR1 SGHRS and CDR2 YFSETQ. This CDR3 reads CASSLLAQTGYEQYF. CDR3 bases: TGCGCCAGCAGCCTGTTGGCCCAAACGGGATACGAGCAGTACTTC.

Here the CDR3 reads CASREGAGGPWSTDTQYF. CDR3 coding DNA: TGCGCCAGCAGAGAGGGGGCGGGAGGGCCGTGGAGCACAGATACGCAGTATTTT. The chain has TRBV5-1 and TRBJ2-3; 9 bases are a match to TRBD2. The CDR3 covers 18 residues. J gave up 0 bases and V 5 bases, and 13 bases lay outside the gene matches. Germline CDR1 SGHRS, CDR2 YFSETQ.